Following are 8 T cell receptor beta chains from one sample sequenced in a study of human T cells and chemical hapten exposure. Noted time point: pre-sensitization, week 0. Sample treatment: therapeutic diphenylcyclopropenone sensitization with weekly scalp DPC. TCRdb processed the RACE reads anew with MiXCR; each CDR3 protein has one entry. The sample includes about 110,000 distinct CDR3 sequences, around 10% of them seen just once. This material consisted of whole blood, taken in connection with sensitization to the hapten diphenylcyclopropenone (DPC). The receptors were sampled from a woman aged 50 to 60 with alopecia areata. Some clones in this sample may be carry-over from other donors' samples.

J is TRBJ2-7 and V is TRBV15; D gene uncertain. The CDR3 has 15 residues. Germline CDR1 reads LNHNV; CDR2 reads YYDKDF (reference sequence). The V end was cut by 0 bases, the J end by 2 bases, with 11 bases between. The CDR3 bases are TGTGCCACCAGCAGAGATTCGGTCGGAACCTACGAGCAGTACTTC. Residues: CATSRDSVGTYEQYF.

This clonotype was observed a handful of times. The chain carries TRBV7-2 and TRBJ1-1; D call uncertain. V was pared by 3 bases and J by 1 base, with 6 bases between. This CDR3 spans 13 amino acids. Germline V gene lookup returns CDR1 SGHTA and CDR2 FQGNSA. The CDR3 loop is CASSFSANTEAFF. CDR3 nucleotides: TGTGCCAGCAGCTTCAGCGCGAACACTGAAGCTTTCTTT.

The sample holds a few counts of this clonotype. CDR3 coding DNA: TGCGCCAGCAGGAGGGACAGGGGAAACCAAGAGACCCAGTACTTC. It translates to CASRRDRGNQETQYF. The chain carries TRBV10-2 and TRBJ2-5; TRBD1 matches at 10 bases. Germline-derived CDR1 and CDR2 are WSHSY and SAAADI. The junction had 4 bases not matched to a gene; V was cut back by 6 bases and J by 0 bases. The CDR3 consists of 15 residues.

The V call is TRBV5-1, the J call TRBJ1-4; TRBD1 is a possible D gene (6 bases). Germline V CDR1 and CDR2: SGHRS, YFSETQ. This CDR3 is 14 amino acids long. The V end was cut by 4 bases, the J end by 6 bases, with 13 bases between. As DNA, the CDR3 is TGCGCCAGCAGCCCCACAGGGAGGCATGAAAAACTGTTTTTT. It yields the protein CASSPTGRHEKLFF.

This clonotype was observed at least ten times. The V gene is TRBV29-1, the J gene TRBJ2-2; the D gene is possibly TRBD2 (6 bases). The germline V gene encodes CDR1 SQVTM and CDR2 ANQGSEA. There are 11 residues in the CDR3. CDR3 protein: CGGVYTGELFF. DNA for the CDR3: TGCGGAGGGGTATACACCGGGGAGCTGTTTTTT.

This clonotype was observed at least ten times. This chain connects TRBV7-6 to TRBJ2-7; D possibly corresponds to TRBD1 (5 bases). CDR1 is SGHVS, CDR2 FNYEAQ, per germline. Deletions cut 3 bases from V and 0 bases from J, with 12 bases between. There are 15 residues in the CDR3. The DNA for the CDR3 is TGTGCCAGCAGCTTGGGGCCGGGTAGCTCCTACGAGCAGTACTTC. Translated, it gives CASSLGPGSSYEQYF.

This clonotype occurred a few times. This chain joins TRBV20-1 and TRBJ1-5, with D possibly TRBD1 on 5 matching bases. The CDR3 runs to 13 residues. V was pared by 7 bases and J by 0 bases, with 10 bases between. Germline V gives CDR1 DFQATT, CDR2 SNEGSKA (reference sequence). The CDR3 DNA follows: TGCAGTGGGCGGGGGGATAGCAATCAGCCCCAGCATTTT. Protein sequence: CSGRGDSNQPQHF.

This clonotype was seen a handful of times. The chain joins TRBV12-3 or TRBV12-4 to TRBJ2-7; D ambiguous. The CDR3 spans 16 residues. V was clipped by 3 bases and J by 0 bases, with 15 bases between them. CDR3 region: CASSFGNSLSSYEQYF. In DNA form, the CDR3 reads TGTGCCAGCAGTTTTGGGAACTCACTGAGCTCCTACGAGCAGTACTTC.